A single sample gave rise to the 14 T cell receptor beta chains below, sequenced in a study of human T cells and chemical hapten exposure. Using its own MiXCR run on the RACE reads, TCRdb lists one record per CDR3 protein. The sample lists approximately 85,000 distinct CDR3 sequences, 10% seen once, with roughly 2.4% in the top ten. The time point denotes: patch test 2, 6 weeks after DPC sensitization. Specified treatment: therapeutic diphenylcyclopropenone sensitization with weekly scalp DPC. This sample comprised whole blood, obtained in connection with sensitization to the hapten diphenylcyclopropenone (DPC). All receptors derive from a woman aged 30 to 39 with alopecia areata. Some clones in this sample may be carry-over from other donors' samples.

Of note for this clonotype: The junction shows a germline mismatch at one end, possibly a read error. The rearrangement links TRBV28 to TRBJ1-1; no clear D gene. Per germline, CDR1 MDHEN and CDR2 SYDVKM. The CDR3 totals 15 residues. The CDR3 nucleotides are TGTGCCGGCAGTTTGCGGGGAGTAGGGAACACTGAAGCTTTCTTT. This codes for CAGSLRGVGNTEAFF. The full variable domain, rest sourced from reference TRBV28 and TRBJ1-1, is DVKVTQSSRYLVKRTGEKVFLECVQDMDHENMFWYRQDPGLGLRLIYFSYDVKMKEKGDIPEGYSVSREKKERFSLILESASTNQTSMYLCAGSLRGVGNTEAFFGQGTRLTVV.

In its sample, this clonotype was seen many times. The chain carries TRBV29-1 and TRBJ2-3; D gene unclear. The CDR3 has 11 residues. Germline assignment: CDR1 SQVTM and CDR2 ANQGSEA. V lost 6 bases, J lost 0 bases, and 4 bases lay in between. The CDR3 nucleotides are TGCAGCGTAGGGAGCACAGATACGCAGTATTTT. Its translation is CSVGSTDTQYF.

This clonotype was picked up a small number of times. V and J are TRBV10-3 and TRBJ2-7; 9 bases are a match to TRBD1. Germline V CDR1 and CDR2: ENHRY, SYGVKD. V lost 4 bases and J lost 5; bases outside the gene matches: 6. The CDR3 length is 14 residues. The CDR3 coding sequence is TGTGCCATCAGTGGGGACAGGGTACTCCACGAGCAGTACTTC. Its protein product is CAISGDRVLHEQYF.

This clonotype was counted at least ten times. The V and J genes are TRBV7-9 and TRBJ1-4; the match to TRBD1 covers 9 bases. The CDR3 length is 14 residues. Germline-derived CDR1 and CDR2 are SEHNR and FQNEAQ (reference sequence). Trimming cost V 5 bases and J 8 bases; bases outside gene matches: 6. CDR3 coding DNA: TGTGCCAGCAGCCAGGGGACAGGGTACGAAAAACTGTTTTTT. This sequence encodes CASSQGTGYEKLFF.

The chain joins TRBV3-1 to TRBJ1-6; the D gene is possibly TRBD1 (6 bases). The CDR3 runs 14 residues. Trimming left V 4 bases short and J 6 bases short, with 10 bases between. Germline CDR1 and CDR2: LGHDT and YNNKEL (reference sequence). CDR3 coding DNA: TGTGCCAGCAGCCGCGGACAGTTTAATTCACCCCTCCACTTT. It translates to CASSRGQFNSPLHF. The complete variable domain, with remaining parts taken from reference TRBV3-1 and TRBJ1-6, reads DTAVSQTPKYLVTQMGNDKSIKCEQNLGHDTMYWYKQDSKKFLKIMFSYNNKELIINETVPNRFSPKSPDKAHLNLHINSLELGDSAVYFCASSRGQFNSPLHFGNGTRLTVT.

This clonotype has only a few counts. DNA for the CDR3: TGTGCCAGCAGCTCGGGGGACAATTCACCCCTCCACTTT. Translation gives CASSSGDNSPLHF. The V and J genes are TRBV7-9 and TRBJ1-6; TRBD1 might be the D (5 bases). V lost 4 bases and J lost 7, with 8 bases in between. The CDR3 runs to 13 residues. Germline V gives CDR1 SEHNR, CDR2 FQNEAQ (reference sequence). Looking up the rest from reference TRBV7-9 and TRBJ1-6 gives the full variable domain: DTGVSQNPRHKITKRGQNVTFRCDPISEHNRLYWYRQTLGQGPEFLTYFQNEAQLEKSRLLSDRFSAERPKGSFSTLEIQRTEQGDSAMYLCASSSGDNSPLHFGNGTRLTVT.

This clonotype turned up a few times. The rearrangement links TRBV20-1 to TRBJ1-6; the match to TRBD1 covers 7 bases. Germline V gene sequence: CDR1 DFQATT, CDR2 SNEGSKA (reference sequence). The junction had 10 bases not matched to a gene; V was cut back by 4 bases and J by 10 bases. This CDR3 contains 14 residues. CDR3 loop: CSATPQGRLSPLHF. Written as DNA, the CDR3 is TGCAGTGCTACTCCACAGGGGAGATTATCACCCCTCCACTTT.

V gene TRBV11-3 combines with J gene TRBJ2-2; D unresolved. The CDR3 has 14 amino acids. CDR1 is SGHNT and CDR2 is YENEEA in the germline V gene. V lost 0 bases and J 6 bases, leaving 8 bases between the germline ends. CDR3 loop: CASSLDPSSGELFF. The DNA of the CDR3 is TGTGCCAGCAGCTTAGACCCCTCTTCCGGGGAGCTGTTTTTT.

There are many counts of this clonotype. The rearrangement links TRBV6-1 to TRBJ1-2; TRBD1 is a possible D gene (6 bases). Germline assignment: CDR1 MNHNS and CDR2 SASEGT. Trimming stripped 0 bases from V and 6 bases from J, with 14 bases between. This CDR3 contains 15 residues. The CDR3 DNA is TGTGCCAGCAGTGAAGCGCTTGGGGGCGTGAATGGCTACACCTTC. Protein product: CASSEALGGVNGYTF.

This clonotype was seen ten or more times. The CDR3 protein is CASSARGGLAGADEQFF. The CDR3, as DNA: TGTGCCAGCAGCGCTCGGGGAGGACTAGCGGGAGCTGATGAGCAGTTCTTC. This chain connects TRBV7-2 to TRBJ2-1, with 13 bases that match TRBD2. Germline CDR1 reads SGHTA; CDR2 reads FQGNSA. Trimming took 5 bases from V and 8 from J; bases not matched to a gene: 12. The CDR3 contains 17 residues.

This clonotype was seen more than once but under ten times. V and J are TRBV6-5 and TRBJ2-7; D ambiguous. CDR1 MNHEY and CDR2 SVGAGI come from the germline V gene. The CDR3 loop spans 13 amino acids. Trimming removed 3 bases at V and 6 bases at J, with 12 bases between. The CDR3 reads CASSYLPTIEQYF. The DNA of the CDR3 is TGTGCCAGCAGTTATTTACCCACTATCGAGCAGTACTTC.

This clonotype has more than one count but fewer than ten. The gene calls are TRBV27 and TRBJ2-4, with D hard to call. V lost 0 bases to trimming and J lost 0 bases, with 9 bases between them. CDR3 size: 16 residues. Germline assignment: CDR1 MNHEY and CDR2 SMNVEV (reference sequence). CDR3 coding DNA: TGTGCCAGCAGTTTATCCCAGGCGGTAGCCAAAAACATTCAGTACTTC. Its protein product is CASSLSQAVAKNIQYF.

The table lists this clonotype with many counts. The chain's CDR3 is CSALPGTSGNNEQFF. CDR3 DNA: TGCAGTGCTCTACCGGGGACTAGCGGGAACAATGAGCAGTTCTTC. This chain uses TRBV20-1 with TRBJ2-1, with TRBD2 identical over 13 bases. V lost 5 bases and J lost 5; bases outside the gene matches: 6. Germline values: CDR1 DFQATT, CDR2 SNEGSKA (reference sequence). This CDR3 is 15 amino acids long.

This clonotype was seen many times. The V call is TRBV20-1, the J call TRBJ2-1, with D possibly being TRBD2 (5 bases). V was clipped by 4 bases and J by 1 base, with 14 bases between them. This CDR3 region has 15 residues. The germline gives CDR1 DFQATT, CDR2 SNEGSKA (reference sequence). CDR3 sequence reads: CSATAGLSSYNEQFF. In nucleotides, the CDR3 is TGCAGTGCTACCGCAGGACTCTCATCCTACAATGAGCAGTTCTTC.